Listed below are T cell receptor beta chains from one sample, sequenced in a study of T-cell memory formation after mild COVID-19. A single record per CDR3 protein comes from TCRdb applying MiXCR to the 5' RACE reads. The sample records around 410,000 distinct CDR3 sequences, 20% to 30% being singletons. The sequenced sample was PBMCs or a T cell subset sorted from them (not recorded which). All receptors come from an adult woman who had mild COVID-19 (a few samples of this study predate the infection). Cell type and time point are not known. Both conserved end residues are part of each CDR3. The order of the fields is V gene, clone size, D gene, J gene, CDR3 DNA, CDR3 protein. A D gene is named only where the DNA matches it firmly. Rows give clone size only sometimes, using once, few, many, or a class for an expanded clone.

v_gene: TRBV4-2; abundance: NA; d_gene: TRBD2; j_gene: TRBJ2-1; CDR3nt: TGTGCCAGCAGCCAAGATAGCGGGAGTCTGGAGTACAATGAGCAGTTCTTC; CDR3aa: CASSQDSGSLEYNEQFF
v_gene: TRBV29-1; abundance: NA; d_gene: TRBD1; j_gene: TRBJ2-5; CDR3nt: TGCAGCGTTGAACAGGGGGCTGGAGAGACCCAGTACTTC; CDR3aa: CSVEQGAGETQYF
v_gene: TRBV3-1; abundance: few; d_gene: NA; j_gene: TRBJ2-3; CDR3nt: TGTGCCAGCAGCGCCACTCCCGGAGGCGCAGATACGCAGTATTTT; CDR3aa: CASSATPGGADTQYF
v_gene: TRBV9; abundance: NA; d_gene: NA; j_gene: TRBJ1-2; CDR3nt: TGTGCCAGCAGCGTCCCAGGGTATGGCTACACCTTC; CDR3aa: CASSVPGYGYTF
v_gene: TRBV20-1; abundance: few; d_gene: TRBD1; j_gene: TRBJ1-1; CDR3nt: TGCAGTGCTTCCAGGACAGGGTACATGAACACTGAAGCTTTCTTT; CDR3aa: CSASRTGYMNTEAFF
v_gene: TRBV6-5; abundance: few; d_gene: TRBD1; j_gene: TRBJ1-5; CDR3nt: TGTGCCAGCAGGCCCACAGGGGGTCAGCCCCAGCATTTT; CDR3aa: CASRPTGGQPQHF
v_gene: TRBV11-2; abundance: few; d_gene: TRBD1; j_gene: TRBJ1-1; CDR3nt: TGTGCCAGCAGCTTAACGACAGGGACCAACACTGAAGCTTTCTTT; CDR3aa: CASSLTTGTNTEAFF
v_gene: TRBV5-1; abundance: few; d_gene: NA; j_gene: TRBJ2-3; CDR3nt: TGCGCCAGCAGGCAGGGGCGTAAAAGCACAGATACGCAGTATTTT; CDR3aa: CASRQGRKSTDTQYF
v_gene: TRBV6-5; abundance: once; d_gene: NA; j_gene: TRBJ1-1; CDR3nt: TGTGCCAGCAGCCGCGGACTGGGGAACACTGAAGCTTTCTTT; CDR3aa: CASSRGLGNTEAFF
v_gene: TRBV5-1; abundance: NA; d_gene: NA; j_gene: TRBJ2-2; CDR3nt: TGCGCCAGTAATACCGGGACGTTGAACACCGGGGAGCTGTTTTTT; CDR3aa: CASNTGTLNTGELFF
v_gene: TRBV29-1; abundance: NA; d_gene: NA; j_gene: TRBJ2-1; CDR3nt: TGCAGCGTTGTGGGGAATACTCACCATTACAATGAGCAGTTCTTC; CDR3aa: CSVVGNTHHYNEQFF
v_gene: TRBV4-3; abundance: NA; d_gene: TRBD2; j_gene: TRBJ2-2; CDR3nt: TGCGCCAGCAGCCAAGGTGCCGGCGGGAGGGCGAGTACCGGGGAGCTGTTTTTT; CDR3aa: CASSQGAGGRASTGELFF
v_gene: TRBV5-1; abundance: many; d_gene: NA; j_gene: TRBJ1-6; CDR3nt: TGCGCCAGCAGCTTGGGCCCGGACCGCGATAATTCACCCCTCCACTTT; CDR3aa: CASSLGPDRDNSPLHF
v_gene: TRBV9; abundance: few; d_gene: NA; j_gene: TRBJ2-7; CDR3nt: TGTGCCAGCAGCGTAGGTAATAGCGGAGCCTACGAGCAGTACTTC; CDR3aa: CASSVGNSGAYEQYF
v_gene: TRBV29-1; abundance: NA; d_gene: NA; j_gene: TRBJ2-1; CDR3nt: TGCAGCGTTGAAGTCGTAGGGCAGGGCTGGGGGCCGGGTTATAATGAGCAGTTCTTC; CDR3aa: CSVEVVGQGWGPGYNEQFF
v_gene: TRBV20-1; abundance: NA; d_gene: NA; j_gene: TRBJ1-5; CDR3nt: TGCAGTGCTAGTCACGGGGACCGCAATCAGCCCCAGCATTTT; CDR3aa: CSASHGDRNQPQHF
v_gene: TRBV4-1; abundance: NA; d_gene: NA; j_gene: TRBJ2-3; CDR3nt: TGCGCCAGCAGCCCCCAGGATCCGGGTACAGATACGCAGTATTTT; CDR3aa: CASSPQDPGTDTQYF
v_gene: TRBV9; abundance: NA; d_gene: TRBD2; j_gene: TRBJ2-3; CDR3nt: TGTGCCAGCAGCCAAAACGGACTAGCGGGGGGGCCGATTGAAGATACGCAGTATTTT; CDR3aa: CASSQNGLAGGPIEDTQYF
v_gene: TRBV23-1; abundance: few; d_gene: NA; j_gene: TRBJ2-1; CDR3nt: TGCGCCAGCAGTCATCCCCTACCCTACTCCTACAATGAGCAGTTCTTC; CDR3aa: CASSHPLPYSYNEQFF
v_gene: TRBV29-1; abundance: NA; d_gene: NA; j_gene: TRBJ1-1; CDR3nt: TGCAGCGTGATAAGGGGGTTGAACACTGAAGCTTTCTTT; CDR3aa: CSVIRGLNTEAFF
v_gene: TRBV12-3/TRBV12-4; abundance: NA; d_gene: TRBD2; j_gene: TRBJ2-2; CDR3nt: TGTGCCAGCAGTGATTTGCGGGAGATGGGCACCGGGGAGCTGTTTTTT; CDR3aa: CASSDLREMGTGELFF
v_gene: TRBV20-1; abundance: few; d_gene: TRBD2; j_gene: TRBJ2-3; CDR3nt: TGCAGTGCTAGAGGTCTAGCGGGGATCACAGATACGCAGTATTTT; CDR3aa: CSARGLAGITDTQYF
v_gene: TRBV20-1; abundance: few; d_gene: NA; j_gene: TRBJ1-5; CDR3nt: TGCAGTGCTTGCAACCACAGGTATCGCAGCAATCAGCCCCAGCATTTT; CDR3aa: CSACNHRYRSNQPQHF
v_gene: TRBV4-2; abundance: few; d_gene: TRBD1; j_gene: TRBJ1-5; CDR3nt: TGTGCCAGCAGCCAGACAGGGATCGACGGCAATCAGCCCCAGCATTTT; CDR3aa: CASSQTGIDGNQPQHF
v_gene: TRBV20-1; abundance: NA; d_gene: NA; j_gene: TRBJ1-1; CDR3nt: TGCAGTGCTAGAGATTTTGGGCAGGGAAACACTGAAGCTTTCTTT; CDR3aa: CSARDFGQGNTEAFF
v_gene: TRBV27; abundance: few; d_gene: NA; j_gene: TRBJ2-1; CDR3nt: TGTGCCAGCAGTTCTATTGGGTCTGGACTAAATGAGCAGTTCTTC; CDR3aa: CASSSIGSGLNEQFF
v_gene: TRBV3-1; abundance: once; d_gene: NA; j_gene: TRBJ1-5; CDR3nt: TGTGCCAGCAGCCAAACTAATCAGCCCCAGCATTTT; CDR3aa: CASSQTNQPQHF
v_gene: TRBV9; abundance: NA; d_gene: TRBD2; j_gene: TRBJ2-1; CDR3nt: TGTGCCAGCAGCGTAGGAGGGACTAGCCATGACGAGCAGTTCTTC; CDR3aa: CASSVGGTSHDEQFF
v_gene: TRBV4-2; abundance: few; d_gene: NA; j_gene: TRBJ2-7; CDR3nt: TGTGCCAGCAGCCAAGATATGGGGGGCAGTCGATCCTACGAGCAGTACTTC; CDR3aa: CASSQDMGGSRSYEQYF
v_gene: TRBV20-1; abundance: NA; d_gene: NA; j_gene: TRBJ1-1; CDR3nt: TGCAGTGCTAGGATCGGGGGGGACACTGAAGCTTTCTTT; CDR3aa: CSARIGGDTEAFF
v_gene: TRBV2; abundance: NA; d_gene: TRBD2; j_gene: TRBJ2-3; CDR3nt: TGTGCCAGCAATTTACTAGCGGGAGGTGCCGATACGCAGTATTTT; CDR3aa: CASNLLAGGADTQYF
v_gene: TRBV7-3; abundance: few; d_gene: TRBD2; j_gene: TRBJ2-3; CDR3nt: TGTGCCAGCAGCCTTAGCGGGGAAGATACGCAGTATTTT; CDR3aa: CASSLSGEDTQYF
v_gene: TRBV4-1; abundance: NA; d_gene: NA; j_gene: TRBJ2-2; CDR3nt: TGCGCCAGCAGCCTAACGACAGGGAACACCGGGGAGCTGTTTTTT; CDR3aa: CASSLTTGNTGELFF
v_gene: TRBV15; abundance: NA; d_gene: NA; j_gene: TRBJ2-7; CDR3nt: TGTGCCACCAGCAGAGGATCAAGGGTACACGAGCAGTACTTC; CDR3aa: CATSRGSRVHEQYF
v_gene: TRBV7-9; abundance: NA; d_gene: NA; j_gene: TRBJ2-6; CDR3nt: TGTGCCAGCAGCCCCGGACTGGGCTCTGGGGCCAACGTCCTGACTTTC; CDR3aa: CASSPGLGSGANVLTF
v_gene: TRBV12-3/TRBV12-4; abundance: NA; d_gene: TRBD2; j_gene: TRBJ2-2; CDR3nt: TGTGCCAGCAGTCCGGCCGGCGGGAGGGACACCGGGGAGCTGTTTTTT; CDR3aa: CASSPAGGRDTGELFF
v_gene: TRBV7-9; abundance: NA; d_gene: NA; j_gene: TRBJ1-1; CDR3nt: TGTGCCAGCGATACCGGGGGTATGAACACTGAAGCTTTCTTT; CDR3aa: CASDTGGMNTEAFF
v_gene: TRBV7-8; abundance: NA; d_gene: NA; j_gene: TRBJ2-1; CDR3nt: TGTGCCAGCAGCCTTTCGCTTCGGGCCAAGTACAATGAGCAGTTCTTC; CDR3aa: CASSLSLRAKYNEQFF
v_gene: TRBV5-1; abundance: many; d_gene: NA; j_gene: TRBJ2-5; CDR3nt: TGCGCCAGCAGCCAAGGACGGGGACAAGAGACCCAGTACTTC; CDR3aa: CASSQGRGQETQYF
v_gene: TRBV18; abundance: NA; d_gene: TRBD1; j_gene: TRBJ2-2; CDR3nt: TGTGCCAGCTCACGAACTACAGGGGGCCACACCGGTGAGCTGTTTTTT; CDR3aa: CASSRTTGGHTGELFF
v_gene: TRBV4-3; abundance: NA; d_gene: NA; j_gene: TRBJ1-5; CDR3nt: TGCGCCAGCAGCCAAGAGGGGAAGTGGAATCAGCCCCAGCATTTT; CDR3aa: CASSQEGKWNQPQHF
v_gene: TRBV2; abundance: few; d_gene: NA; j_gene: TRBJ1-1; CDR3nt: TGTGCCAGCAGTGAGAGAAGGGGGGACACTGAAGCTTTCTTT; CDR3aa: CASSERRGDTEAFF
v_gene: TRBV12-3/TRBV12-4; abundance: many; d_gene: NA; j_gene: TRBJ1-1; CDR3nt: TGTGCCAGCAGTTTCATAGTCTCTGAAGCTTTCTTT; CDR3aa: CASSFIVSEAFF
v_gene: TRBV27; abundance: few; d_gene: TRBD1; j_gene: TRBJ2-7; CDR3nt: TGTGCCAGCATCAATCTCAGGGACAGGGGCTACGAGCAGTACTTC; CDR3aa: CASINLRDRGYEQYF